The entry below gives a single T cell receptor beta chain sequence along with its context. Germline CDR1 and CDR2: LNHNV and YYDKDF (reference sequence). With 0 bases removed from V and 10 bases from J, the gap between germline ends came to 13 bases. The CDR3 runs 15 residues. Sequencing used immunoSEQ multiplex PCR; TCRdb keeps in-frame clones, though not all of them. Of about 350,000 clones in the sample, approximately 91% were seen once. Membership in each cohort depended on participant-reported clinical history. The source of the sample is a study of blood T cell repertoires in COVID-19. The specimen was PBMCs or T cells enriched from blood (not recorded which). The genes are TRBV15 and TRBJ1-6; the D is unclear. The TCR was taken from a woman aged 25 to 39 who had been exposed to COVID-19. The CDR3 DNA is TGTGCCACCAGCAGAGACCCCTCAGTTCCGTCACCCCTCCACTTT. This translates into CATSRDPSVPSPLHF.